The rows below give T cell receptor beta chains drawn from one sample of a study of CD8 T cells in Susac syndrome. TCRdb re-called the immunoSEQ multiplex PCR reads through MiXCR, storing one row per CDR3 protein. The sample yields 70,000 to 100,000 distinct CDR3 sequences, approximately 96% seen once. Material for sequencing was CD8+ T cells from PBMCs. The receptors shown here come from a human donor with Susac syndrome. CDR3s include the opening cysteine and the closing phenylalanine or tryptophan. A D gene is named only where the DNA matches it firmly.

TRBJ2-1,TRBV20-1,TRBD2,CSAPPTSGAYNEQFF,TGCAGTGCGCCCCCGACTAGCGGGGCTTACAATGAGCAGTTCTTC
TRBJ1-2,TRBV6-5,-,CASSYSDGGYTF,TGTGCCAGCAGTTACTCAGACGGGGGCTACACCTTC
TRBJ2-3,TRBV10-3,TRBD1,CAISPTGTDTQYF,TGTGCCATCAGCCCGACAGGGACAGATACGCAGTATTTT
TRBJ1-5,TRBV4-3,-,CASSQYTNQPQHF,TGCGCCAGCAGCCAATACACCAATCAGCCCCAGCATTTT
TRBJ2-7,TRBV30,-,CAWIPGGDFGEQYF,TGTGCCTGGATACCGGGTGGGGATTTCGGCGAGCAGTACTTC
TRBJ1-4,TRBV6-5,-,CASSRGATNEKLFF,TGTGCCAGCAGCCGCGGAGCAACTAATGAAAAACTGTTTTTT
TRBJ1-2,TRBV2,-,CASRPDSLETYGYTF,TGTGCCAGCAGGCCGGACAGCCTAGAAACCTATGGCTACACCTTC
TRBJ2-3,TRBV12-5,-,CASAPGLRDTQYF,TGTGCTAGTGCCCCCGGGCTTCGGGATACGCAGTATTTT
TRBJ1-5,TRBV19,TRBD1,CASSTWTGGNQPQHF,TGTGCCAGTAGTACCTGGACAGGGGGCAATCAGCCCCAGCATTTT
TRBJ2-7,TRBV7-3,TRBD2,CASSPGRGRDEQYF,TGTGCCAGCAGCCCGGGGAGGGGTCGGGACGAGCAGTACTTC
TRBJ2-1,TRBV13,TRBD1,CASSGTGGDEQFF,TGTGCCAGCAGCGGGACAGGGGGCGATGAGCAGTTCTTC
TRBJ2-7,TRBV4-1,-,CASSQVRGNYEQYF,TGCGCCAGCAGCCAAGTTCGAGGGAACTACGAGCAGTACTTC
TRBJ2-3,TRBV20-1,-,CSAPGVAPDTQYF,TGCAGTGCCCCAGGGGTCGCGCCAGATACGCAGTATTTT